This TCR beta chain was obtained from a study of blood T cell repertoires in COVID-19. Study details: The United States, Italy and Spain provided the acute and convalescent COVID-19 samples. PBMCs, B-cell-depleted T cells, or T cells were the source of the cDNA or gDNA that made up the material.

Germline CDR1 and CDR2: MNHEY and SVGEGT. This CDR3 has 14 residues. Trimming took off 3 bases at V and 4 bases at J, with 9 bases between the two ends. Source study methods: Reference gene primer amplification gave estimated nucleated cell counts. Profiling relied on immunoSEQ multiplex PCR, and the TCRdb table lists in-frame clones only, not all of them. From that table come the V and J calls and clone size; the DNA was used to work out D and trimming. The sample comprises around 76,000 clones, about four fifths of which are singletons, and approximately 0.83% rests with the top ten. The sample was peripheral blood. The TCR sequence derives from a woman in her 70s with acute or convalescent COVID-19. The V gene is TRBV6-2 or TRBV6-3, the J gene TRBJ2-2; D gene uncertain. The CDR3 is CASSYMSVTGELFF. CDR3 in DNA: TGTGCCAGCAGTTATATGAGCGTCACCGGGGAGCTGTTTTTT.